This is a list of T cell receptor beta chains from one sample in a study of PD-1 blockade in classical Hodgkin lymphoma. This table comes from immunoSEQ multiplex PCR, and its TCRdb copy is limited to in-frame clones, with some not included. Of roughly 90,000 clones listed, about 83% are singletons. The material sequenced was peripheral blood mononuclear cells (PBMCs), taken before the fourth cycle of nivolumab. These receptors came from a human donor with classical Hodgkin lymphoma. CDR3s include the opening cysteine and the closing phenylalanine or tryptophan. The order of the fields is clone size, D gene, J gene, V gene, CDR3 DNA, CDR3 protein. The D gene is left open where the match is weak. A row's size may be missing; if present it is once, few, many or a size class.

>.|.|TRBJ2-2|TRBV28
TGTGCCAGCAGTTCTCCCCGAAGGCAGGGAGGTACCGGGGAGCTGTTTTTT
CASSSPRRQGGTGELFF
>.|.|TRBJ2-4|TRBV11-1
TGTGCCAGCAGCTTAGACCAGGGAGACATTCAGTACTTC
CASSLDQGDIQYF
>once|TRBD1|TRBJ1-2|TRBV18
TGTGCCAGCTCACCACAGGCAGGGGGCGCACGGTACACCTTC
CASSPQAGGARYTF
>.|TRBD2|TRBJ2-7|TRBV27
TGTGCCAGCACCGTACTAGCGGGGGAATTCTACGAGCAGTACTTC
CASTVLAGEFYEQYF
>.|.|TRBJ2-7|TRBV2
TGTGCCAGCAAACCCGCCAGGGACGGCGAGCAGTACTTC
CASKPARDGEQYF
>.|.|TRBJ1-2|TRBV10-3
TGTGCCATCAGTGAAGGGACGGGCTATGGCTACACCTTC
CAISEGTGYGYTF
>once|.|TRBJ2-1|TRBV6-1
TGTGCCAGCAGTGAAGGGGGATTCCTTATGCCTTACAATGAGCAGTTCTTC
CASSEGGFLMPYNEQFF
>few|.|TRBJ1-1|TRBV6-6
TGTGCCAGCAGTTACAAAGGGAACACTGAAGCTTTCTTT
CASSYKGNTEAFF
>.|TRBD1|TRBJ1-2|TRBV19
TGTGCCTCAGCCAGGGGGGTAATGCCTGGCTACACCTTC
CASARGVMPGYTF
>few|TRBD1|TRBJ2-5|TRBV5-8
TGTGCCAGCAGCTCCGCAAACAGGGGGCGCGAAGAGACCCAGTACTTC
CASSSANRGREETQYF
>.|TRBD2|TRBJ2-1|TRBV11-2
TGTGCCAGCAAGCTCCTAGCGGACAATGAGCAGTTCTTC
CASKLLADNEQFF
>.|.|TRBJ2-5|TRBV23-1
TGCGCCAGCAGTCAGCCGACTCCTCGTGGGGAAGAGACCCAGTACTTC
CASSQPTPRGEETQYF
>.|TRBD1|TRBJ1-2|TRBV30
TGTGCCTGGAGCCGAGCGGGGACAGGGGCCGCATATGGCTACACCTTC
CAWSRAGTGAAYGYTF
>.|.|TRBJ2-7|TRBV9
TGTGCCAGCAGCCCCCGACAGCCGGGCTACGAGCAGTACTTC
CASSPRQPGYEQYF
>.|.|TRBJ2-7|TRBV4-1
TGCGCCAGCAGCCAAGTTTCCAGGGGTCCCCCCTACGAGCAGTACTTC
CASSQVSRGPPYEQYF
>.|TRBD2|TRBJ2-6|TRBV4-1
TGCGCCAGCAGCCCCGGACTAGCGGGACGCTCTGGGGCCAACGTCCTGACTTTC
CASSPGLAGRSGANVLTF
>.|TRBD1|TRBJ2-7|TRBV7-9
TGTGCCAGCAGCTTAGCGCGGAAGACAGGGGGCTTTTACGAGCAGTACTTC
CASSLARKTGGFYEQYF
>.|.|TRBJ1-3|TRBV4-3
TGCGCCAGCAGCCCCCGGCCCGGAAACACCATATATTTT
CASSPRPGNTIYF
>.|TRBD1|TRBJ1-1|TRBV2
TGTGCCAGCAGTCAGGGGGCCTCCACTGAAGCTTTCTTT
CASSQGASTEAFF
>.|TRBD1|TRBJ1-4|TRBV7-2
TGTGCCAGCAGCTCGGACACAGGGGCAAAACTGTTTTTT
CASSSDTGAKLFF
>.|.|TRBJ1-2|TRBV10-3
TGTGCCATCAGTGATCAGTCCTATGGCTACACCTTC
CAISDQSYGYTF
>.|TRBD1|TRBJ1-1|TRBV6-1
TGTGCCAGCAGTCCTCGGGACAGGCCCACTGAAGCTTTCTTT
CASSPRDRPTEAFF
>.|TRBD2|TRBJ2-1|TRBV19
TGTGCCCCCCAGCCGGGGTGCGGGAGGTCCGAGCAGTTCTTC
CAPQPGCGRSEQFF
>.|TRBD1|TRBJ1-3|TRBV11-3
TGTGCCAGCAGCCGGGGACAGGGGCCTGGAAACACCATATATTTT
CASSRGQGPGNTIYF
>.|TRBD1|TRBJ1-1|TRBV27
TGTGCCAGCAGTTCCTGGGACAGGATGTGGGCTTTCTTT
CASSSWDRMWAFF
>few|TRBD2|TRBJ2-1|TRBV19
TGTGCCAGTAGTCCCTCCGGGGGTAGCGGGAGGGCCTTTCAGTTCTTC
CASSPSGGSGRAFQFF
>.|TRBD1|TRBJ1-4|TRBV29-1
TGCAGCGTCACAGGGGCGGGCGAAAAACTGTTTTTT
CSVTGAGEKLFF
>.|TRBD2|TRBJ2-3|TRBV19
TGTGCCAGTAGTCTAATACTAGCGGGCGCCTTAGATACGCAGTATTTT
CASSLILAGALDTQYF
>few|TRBD1|TRBJ2-7|TRBV7-6
TGTGCCAGCAGCCTCCGGACAGGGTCTAGCTCCTACGAGCAGTACTTC
CASSLRTGSSSYEQYF
>.|.|TRBJ2-3|TRBV6-5
TGTGCCAGCAGTCGCAGGGATCGCACAGATACGCAGTATTTT
CASSRRDRTDTQYF
>.|.|TRBJ2-5|TRBV19
TGTGCCAGTAGTTTTTCCTCCACACCTACGGGCCAAGAGACCCAGTACTTC
CASSFSSTPTGQETQYF
>.|TRBD2|TRBJ2-7|TRBV6-6
TGTGCCAGCAGTATAGCGGGTGGACGGTACGAGCAGTACTTC
CASSIAGGRYEQYF
>.|.|TRBJ2-7|TRBV6-6
TGTGCCAGCAGTCTCGGACTCCCATCCCACGAGCAGTACTTC
CASSLGLPSHEQYF
>.|TRBD2|TRBJ2-5|TRBV5-1
TGCGCCAGCAGCCCTCTTCCGGGACAGGGCCGACTAGCGGGAGGGCAAGAGACCCAGTACTTC
CASSPLPGQGRLAGGQETQYF
>.|.|TRBJ2-1|TRBV9
TGTGCCAGCAGCGTAGCTGCGGAGCCACAGTACAATGAGCAGTTCTTC
CASSVAAEPQYNEQFF
>.|.|TRBJ1-1|TRBV30
TGTGCCTGGATACAGGGTCCTGAAGCTTTCTTT
CAWIQGPEAFF
>.|.|TRBJ2-2|TRBV6-1
TGTGCCAGCAGTGCATCCGCCCCGGGCACCGGGGAGCTGTTTTTT
CASSASAPGTGELFF
>.|TRBD2|TRBJ2-3|TRBV10-3
TGTGCCATGGGCCCGGGACTAGCGGGAGGGCCTGTCTCGACAGATACGCAGTATTTT
CAMGPGLAGGPVSTDTQYF
>.|.|TRBJ2-2|TRBV29-1
TGCAGCGTTGTCGCCAGCCAGTCGAACACCGGGGAGCTGTTTTTT
CSVVASQSNTGELFF
>.|.|TRBJ1-1|TRBV5-1
TGCGCCAGCAGCTTGTTTGGGTCATCTAGGAACACTGAAGCTTTCTTT
CASSLFGSSRNTEAFF
>.|.|TRBJ2-1|TRBV6-5
TGTGCCAGCAGTTACTCGAAGTATACCCCAAACAATGAGCAGTTCTTC
CASSYSKYTPNNEQFF
>once|.|TRBJ2-3|TRBV5-4
TGTGCCAGCAGCTTTCTTCTAGGGGCTAGCACAGATACGCAGTATTTT
CASSFLLGASTDTQYF
>.|.|TRBJ1-1|TRBV27
TGTGCCAGCAGTTTAGGCAGGAACACTGAAGCTTTCTTT
CASSLGRNTEAFF
>.|.|TRBJ1-5|TRBV7-2
TGTGCCAGCAGCTTATCTGGTGGTCAGCCCCAGCATTTT
CASSLSGGQPQHF
>.|TRBD2|TRBJ2-5|TRBV10-3
TGTGCCATCGGGGGACTAGCGGGAGAAGAGACCCAGTACTTC
CAIGGLAGEETQYF
>.|.|TRBJ2-2|TRBV27
TGTGCAGACACCTCGAGCACCGGGGAGCTGTTTTTT
CADTSSTGELFF
>.|TRBD1|TRBJ2-5|TRBV5-5
TGTGCCAGCAGCATCGACCCAGGGGGCGGAGAGACCCAGTACTTC
CASSIDPGGGETQYF
>.|.|TRBJ1-1|TRBV28
TGTGCCAGCAGTTTCATGAACACTGAAGCTTTCTTT
CASSFMNTEAFF
>few|.|TRBJ1-2|TRBV6-1
TGTGCCAGCAGTGAAGCGACTAATCTGGGTGGCTACACCTTC
CASSEATNLGGYTF
>.|.|TRBJ2-5|TRBV10-3
TGTGCCATCAGTGAGTCTCCGGGGTTAGAGACCCAGTACTTC
CAISESPGLETQYF
>.|.|TRBJ1-3|TRBV9
TGTGCCAGCAGCGTAGGATCTACCTCTGGAAACACCATATATTTT
CASSVGSTSGNTIYF